This TCR beta chain was captured by sequencing in a study of PD-L1 blockade in urothelial cancer. Across the whole study: Individuals in the cohort had been given 0 to 3 earlier chemotherapy regimens. The study recovered a median of around 150,000 T cells per blood sample. Findings of the study overall: In blood sampled pretreatment, TCR clonality below the median predicted better survival.

Time point described: peripheral blood 6 weeks after treatment start. It was locally advanced or metastatic urothelial carcinoma that patients had. The CDR3 covers 15 residues. Trimming removed 3 bases at V and 5 bases at J, with 16 bases between. The germline gives CDR1 MDHEN, CDR2 SYDVKM. With respect to this clone: The antigen remains undetermined.

Produced via immunoSEQ multiplex PCR; TCRdb's table is partial and in-frame only. This table has about 130,000 clones, around 88% appearing once. The sequence derives from a man in his fifties or sixties with urothelial cancer. This specimen was PBMCs, taken around atezolizumab (anti-PD-L1) treatment. This chain connects TRBV28 to TRBJ1-1; tentatively, D is TRBD1 (6 bases). The CDR3 coding sequence is TGTGCCAGCAGTTTCGAAGGGGGGGCAGTTACTGAAGCTTTCTTT. This codes for CASSFEGGAVTEAFF. Based on the CDR3 plus reference TRBV28 and TRBJ1-1, the full variable domain is DVKVTQSSRYLVKRTGEKVFLECVQDMDHENMFWYRQDPGLGLRLIYFSYDVKMKEKGDIPEGYSVSREKKERFSLILESASTNQTSMYLCASSFEGGAVTEAFFGQGTRLTVV.